Given below is one TCR beta chain in context. This sample stems from a study of OX40 agonist ivuxolimab in advanced cancers. Study information: About 40% of patients had received prior checkpoint inhibitor therapy.

Using immunoSEQ multiplex PCR, the repertoire was profiled, and TCRdb retains in-frame clones only, with some absent. The table lists 75,000 to 100,000 clones, under 85% of them singletons, with about 6% in the top ten. The trim removed 5 bases at V and 3 bases at J, leaving 16 bases unmatched. Germline values: CDR1 SEHNR, CDR2 FQNEAQ (reference sequence). The CDR3 covers 17 residues. The sequence derives from an adult with an advanced solid tumor such as melanoma, head and neck, liver or kidney cancer. The sequences come from CD4+ or CD8+ T cells sorted from blood, collected in a trial of the OX40 agonist ivuxolimab. V usage is TRBV7-9 and J usage is TRBJ2-7, with 7 bases fitting TRBD2. DNA for the CDR3: TGTGCCAGCAGCCAAGATACGGCGGGAGCGGGGATCTACGAGCAGTACTTC. It yields the protein CASSQDTAGAGIYEQYF.